The 14 T cell receptor beta chains reported below all come from one sample, sequenced in a study of T cells expressing NK-cell markers. Using the 5' RACE reads, TCRdb records one entry per CDR3 protein without DNA. The sample has 300,000 to 450,000 distinct CDR3 sequences; the top ten hold roughly 5.2%. The material sequenced was blood T cells: a sorted CD56 or NKG2C T cell subset, CD4+ or CD8+ T cells, or bulk PBMC T cells (not recorded which). The receptors were gathered from a man aged 18-75 years in good health.

The chain has TRBV13 and TRBJ2-1; TCRdb returns TRBD2, unconfirmable since there is no DNA. The CDR3 spans 15 residues. The germline V gene encodes CDR1 PRHDT and CDR2 FYEKMQ (reference sequence). The CDR3 loop reads CASSLGVGTSGEQFF.

This sequence joins TRBV2 and TRBJ1-1; TCRdb lists TRBD1, though no DNA is available to test this call. CDR1 is SNHLY, CDR2 FYNNEI, per germline. The CDR3 is 13 residues long. The CDR3 region is CATRDRANTEAFF.

J is TRBJ2-3 and V is TRBV18; there is no DNA to check the TCRdb D call of TRBD2. The germline gives CDR1 KGHSH, CDR2 LQKENI. This CDR3 is built from 17 residues. CDR3 residues: CASSTRTSGGSTDTQYF.

The chain combines TRBV29-1 with TRBJ2-3; the D call from TCRdb, TRBD2, cannot be confirmed without DNA. Germline-derived CDR1 and CDR2 are SQVTM and ANQGSEA. CDR3 length: 16 amino acids. The chain's CDR3 is CSVDGLRAGLTDTQYF.

The chain is built from TRBV15 and TRBJ2-7; with no DNA, the TCRdb D assignment of TRBD1 cannot be verified. The CDR3 is 16 residues long. Germline values: CDR1 LNHNV, CDR2 YYDKDF (reference sequence). The CDR3 spells CATSRDGGASSYEQYF.

The J gene is TRBJ1-1, the V gene TRBV7-2; there is no DNA to check the TCRdb D call of TRBD1. This CDR3 spans 14 amino acids. The V gene's germline CDR1 is SGHTA and CDR2 FQGNSA. CDR3 amino acids: CASLLDWGGTEAFF.

CDR3 region: CASSQGLDRYPYEQYF. The chain joins TRBV4-1 to TRBJ2-7; with no DNA, the TCRdb D assignment of TRBD1 cannot be verified. The CDR3 sequence is 16 residues long. Germline values: CDR1 MGHRA, CDR2 YSYEKL.

The genes are TRBV12-3 or TRBV12-4 and TRBJ2-7; TCRdb gives TRBD1 as the D gene, but with no DNA this cannot be confirmed. The CDR3 extends over 16 amino acids. The CDR3 sequence is CASSPRGQGASYEQYF.

This chain uses TRBV27 with TRBJ1-4. The CDR3 is 14 residues long. CDR1 MNHEY and CDR2 SMNVEV come from the germline V gene (reference sequence). CDR3 sequence: CASRRFGTNEKLFF.

The chain links TRBV29-1 to TRBJ2-1; the D gene TCRdb calls, TRBD1, cannot be checked with no DNA. CDR3 length: 15 residues. CDR1 and CDR2 from the germline V gene are SQVTM and ANQGSEA. This CDR3 reads CSARTGQGGYNEQFF.

This chain connects TRBV5-5 to TRBJ2-2; the D call of TRBD1 rests on TCRdb alone, since no DNA is present to check it. This CDR3 has 17 residues. Per germline, CDR1 SGHKS and CDR2 YYEKEE (reference sequence). CDR3 sequence reads: CASSLLPGQGYTGELFF.

This sequence joins TRBV15 and TRBJ2-2; TCRdb proposes TRBD2, but this gene call is untestable without DNA. CDR3 length: 14 residues. Germline values: CDR1 LNHNV, CDR2 YYDKDF (reference sequence). The CDR3 is CATSRNRGTGELFF.

The chain recombines TRBV11-2 with TRBJ2-5; the TRBD2 assignment by TCRdb is unverifiable without DNA. The germline gives CDR1 SGHAT, CDR2 FQNNGV. The CDR3 is 16 amino acids. This CDR3 reads CASSRSTSGAPQTQYF.

The chain recombines TRBV20-1 with TRBJ2-5; lacking DNA, the TRBD2 call made by TCRdb goes unchecked. Looked up from germline, CDR1 is DFQATT and CDR2 is SNEGSKA (reference sequence). CDR3 length: 15 residues. The CDR3 here is CSAPIGGGPKETQYF.